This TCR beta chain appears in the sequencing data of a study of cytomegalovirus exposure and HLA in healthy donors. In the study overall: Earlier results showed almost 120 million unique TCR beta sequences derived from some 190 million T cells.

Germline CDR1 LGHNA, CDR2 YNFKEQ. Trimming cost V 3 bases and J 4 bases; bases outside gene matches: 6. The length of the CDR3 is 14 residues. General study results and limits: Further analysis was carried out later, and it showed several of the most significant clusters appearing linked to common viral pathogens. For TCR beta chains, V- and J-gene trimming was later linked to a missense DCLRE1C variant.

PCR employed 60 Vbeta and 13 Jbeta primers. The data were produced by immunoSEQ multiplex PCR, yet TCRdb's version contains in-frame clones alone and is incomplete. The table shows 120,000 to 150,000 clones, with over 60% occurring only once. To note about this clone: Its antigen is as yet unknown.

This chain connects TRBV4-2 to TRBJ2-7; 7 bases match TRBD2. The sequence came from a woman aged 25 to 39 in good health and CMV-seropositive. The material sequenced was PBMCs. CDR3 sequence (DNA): TGTGCCAGCAGCCAGAGACTAGCCGAATACGAGCAGTACTTC. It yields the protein CASSQRLAEYEQYF.